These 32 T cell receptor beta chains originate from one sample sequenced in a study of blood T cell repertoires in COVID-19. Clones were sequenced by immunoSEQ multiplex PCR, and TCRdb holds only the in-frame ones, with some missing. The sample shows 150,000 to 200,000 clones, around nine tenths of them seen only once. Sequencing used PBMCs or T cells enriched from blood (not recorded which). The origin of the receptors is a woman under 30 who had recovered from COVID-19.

Written as DNA, the CDR3 is TGTGCCAGCAGCTACGGGGGTGAGCAGTTCTTC. Translated: CASSYGGEQFF. The chain has TRBV11-3 and TRBJ2-1; maybe TRBD2 (6 bases). V was pared by 4 bases and J by 9 bases, with 7 bases between. The CDR3 has 11 amino acids. Germline CDR1 reads SGHNT; CDR2 reads YENEEA.

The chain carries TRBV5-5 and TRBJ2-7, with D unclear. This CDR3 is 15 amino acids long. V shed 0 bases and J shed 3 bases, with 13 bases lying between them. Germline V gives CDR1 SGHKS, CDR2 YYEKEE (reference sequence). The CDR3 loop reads CASSLGPLNYYEQYF. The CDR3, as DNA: TGTGCCAGCAGCTTGGGTCCCCTTAACTACTACGAGCAGTACTTC.

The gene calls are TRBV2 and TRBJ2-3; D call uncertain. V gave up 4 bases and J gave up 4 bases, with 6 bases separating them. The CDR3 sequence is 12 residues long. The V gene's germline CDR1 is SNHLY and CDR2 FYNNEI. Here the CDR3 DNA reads TGTGCCAGCAGTGCCTATTCAGATACGCAGTATTTT. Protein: CASSAYSDTQYF.

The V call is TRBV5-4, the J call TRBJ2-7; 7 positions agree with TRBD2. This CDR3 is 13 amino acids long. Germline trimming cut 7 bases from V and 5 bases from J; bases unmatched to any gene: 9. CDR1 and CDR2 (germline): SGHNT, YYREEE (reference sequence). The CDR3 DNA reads TGTGCCAGCTCACTAGCGATTTCGAACGAGCAGTACTTC. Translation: CASSLAISNEQYF.

The CDR3 bases are TGTGCCAGCAGTTTAGCGGGAGGCAGCAATGAGCAGTTCTTC. Its protein is CASSLAGGSNEQFF. This chain connects TRBV28 to TRBJ2-1; 8 nucleotides align to TRBD2. The CDR3 spans 14 residues. With V trimmed by 2 bases and J by 6 bases, 3 bases remained unmatched. CDR1 and CDR2 (germline): MDHEN, SYDVKM. The full variable domain, completed using reference TRBV28 and TRBJ2-1, is DVKVTQSSRYLVKRTGEKVFLECVQDMDHENMFWYRQDPGLGLRLIYFSYDVKMKEKGDIPEGYSVSREKKERFSLILESASTNQTSMYLCASSLAGGSNEQFFGPGTRLTVL.

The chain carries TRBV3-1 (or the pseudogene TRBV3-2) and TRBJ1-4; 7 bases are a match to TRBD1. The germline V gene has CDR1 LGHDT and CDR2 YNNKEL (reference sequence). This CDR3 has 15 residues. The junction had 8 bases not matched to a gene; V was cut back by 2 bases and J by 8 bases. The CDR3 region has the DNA TGTGCCAGCAGCCAAATGAGACAGGGTGGCGAAAAACTGTTTTTT. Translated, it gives CASSQMRQGGEKLFF.

The CDR3 region is CAIGRGEYGYTF. CDR3 DNA: TGTGCCATCGGGCGGGGGGAGTATGGCTACACCTTC. The rearrangement joins TRBV10-3 to TRBJ1-2, with D tentatively TRBD1 (5 bases). Germline V gene lookup returns CDR1 ENHRY and CDR2 SYGVKD. The CDR3 is made up of 12 amino acids. With 8 bases removed from V and 5 bases from J, the gap between germline ends came to 12 bases.

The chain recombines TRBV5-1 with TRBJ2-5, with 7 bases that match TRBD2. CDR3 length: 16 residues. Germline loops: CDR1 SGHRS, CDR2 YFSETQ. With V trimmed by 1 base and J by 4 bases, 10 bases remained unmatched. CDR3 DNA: TGCGCCAGCAGCTTGTTTTCTTGGCGGGAGCTAGAGACCCAGTACTTC. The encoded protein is CASSLFSWRELETQYF. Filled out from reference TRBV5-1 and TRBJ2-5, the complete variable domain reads KAGVTQTPRYLIKTRGQQVTLSCSPISGHRSVSWYQQTPGQGLQFLFEYFSETQRNKGNFPGRFSGRQFSNSRSEMNVSTLELGDSALYLCASSLFSWRELETQYFGPGTRLLVL.

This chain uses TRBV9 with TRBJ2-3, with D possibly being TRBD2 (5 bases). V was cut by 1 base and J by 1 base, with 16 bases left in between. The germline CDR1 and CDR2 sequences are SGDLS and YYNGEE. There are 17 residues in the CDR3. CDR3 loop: CASSVSPIWRGTDTQYF. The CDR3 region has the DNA TGTGCCAGCAGCGTATCCCCCATATGGCGGGGCACAGATACGCAGTATTTT.

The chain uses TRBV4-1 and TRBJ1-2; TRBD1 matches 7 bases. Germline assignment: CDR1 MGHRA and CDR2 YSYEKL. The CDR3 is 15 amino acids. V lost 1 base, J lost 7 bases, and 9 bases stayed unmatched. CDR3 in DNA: TGCGCCAGCAGCCAAGCCGTAGGGGGCCTGGGTGGCTACACCTTC. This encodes CASSQAVGGLGGYTF.

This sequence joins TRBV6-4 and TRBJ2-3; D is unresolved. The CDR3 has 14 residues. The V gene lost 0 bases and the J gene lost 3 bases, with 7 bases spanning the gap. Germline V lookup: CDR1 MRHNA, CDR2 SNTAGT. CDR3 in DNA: TGTGCCAGCAGTGACTCGAGTGTGACAGATACGCAGTATTTT. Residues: CASSDSSVTDTQYF.

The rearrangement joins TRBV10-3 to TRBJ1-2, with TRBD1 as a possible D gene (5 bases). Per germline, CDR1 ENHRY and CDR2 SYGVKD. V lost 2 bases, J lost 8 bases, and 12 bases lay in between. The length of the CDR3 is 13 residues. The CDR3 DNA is TGTGCCATCAGTGAGGGTGCAGGGTACGGCTACACCTTC. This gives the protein CAISEGAGYGYTF.

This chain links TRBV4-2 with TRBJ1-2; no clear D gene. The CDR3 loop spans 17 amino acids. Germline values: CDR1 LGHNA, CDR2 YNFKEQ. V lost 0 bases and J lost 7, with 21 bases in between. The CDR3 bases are TGTGCCAGCAGCCAAGAGAGGAAGGGCCCGGGATGGAGTGGCTACACCTTC. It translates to CASSQERKGPGWSGYTF.

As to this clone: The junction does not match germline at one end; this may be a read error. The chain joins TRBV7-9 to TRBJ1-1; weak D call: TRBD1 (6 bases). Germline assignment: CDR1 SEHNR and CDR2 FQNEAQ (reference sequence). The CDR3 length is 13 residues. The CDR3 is CASGGAWMLVGAF. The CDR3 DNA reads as TGTGCCAGCGGTGGAGCTTGGATGCTGGTGGGGGCGTTT.

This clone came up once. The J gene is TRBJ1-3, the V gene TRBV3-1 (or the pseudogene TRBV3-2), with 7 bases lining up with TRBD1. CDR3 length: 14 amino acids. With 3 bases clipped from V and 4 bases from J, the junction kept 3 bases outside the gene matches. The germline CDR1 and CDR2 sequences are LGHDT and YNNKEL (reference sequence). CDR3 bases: TGTGCCAGCAGCCAGGGGACAGCCGGAAACACCATATATTTT. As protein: CASSQGTAGNTIYF.

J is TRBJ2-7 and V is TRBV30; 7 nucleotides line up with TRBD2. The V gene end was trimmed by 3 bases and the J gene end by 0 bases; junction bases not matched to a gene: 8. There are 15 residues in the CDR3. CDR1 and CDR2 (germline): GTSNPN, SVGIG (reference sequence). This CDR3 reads CAWSGPSGLSYEQYF. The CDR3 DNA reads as TGTGCCTGGAGCGGTCCTAGCGGACTCTCCTACGAGCAGTACTTC.

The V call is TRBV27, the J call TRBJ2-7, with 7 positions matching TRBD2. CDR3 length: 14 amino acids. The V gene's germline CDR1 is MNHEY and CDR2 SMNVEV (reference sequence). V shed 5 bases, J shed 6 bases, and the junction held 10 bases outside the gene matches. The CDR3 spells CASSPIGGRVEQYF. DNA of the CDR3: TGTGCCAGCAGTCCCATCGGAGGGAGGGTCGAGCAGTACTTC.

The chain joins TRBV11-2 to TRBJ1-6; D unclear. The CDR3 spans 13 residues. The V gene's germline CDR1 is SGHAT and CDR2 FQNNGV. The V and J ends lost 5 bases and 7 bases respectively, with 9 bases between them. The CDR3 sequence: CASSLRANSPLHF. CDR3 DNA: TGTGCCAGCAGCCTGCGCGCCAATTCACCCCTCCACTTT.

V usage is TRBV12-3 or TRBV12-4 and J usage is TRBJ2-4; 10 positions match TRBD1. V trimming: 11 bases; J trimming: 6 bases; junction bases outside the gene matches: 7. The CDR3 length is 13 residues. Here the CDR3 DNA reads TGTGCCTGCCGGACAGGGGGAGGAAACATTCAGTACTTC. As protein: CACRTGGGNIQYF.

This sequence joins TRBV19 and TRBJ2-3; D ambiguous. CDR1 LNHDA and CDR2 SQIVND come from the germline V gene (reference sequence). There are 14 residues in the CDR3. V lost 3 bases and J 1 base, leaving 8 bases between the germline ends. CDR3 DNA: TGTGCCAGTAGTATTAGTGAGCGCACAGATACGCAGTATTTT. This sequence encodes CASSISERTDTQYF.

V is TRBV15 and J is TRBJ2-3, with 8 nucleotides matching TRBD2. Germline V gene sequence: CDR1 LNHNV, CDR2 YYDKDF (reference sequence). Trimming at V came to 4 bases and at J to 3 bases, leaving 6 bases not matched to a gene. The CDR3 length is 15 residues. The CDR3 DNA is TGTGCCACCAGCAAACCGGGACTAGAGACAGATACGCAGTATTTT. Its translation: CATSKPGLETDTQYF.

The CDR3 here is CASSLDSPVAEAFF. The CDR3 bases are TGTGCCAGCAGCTTAGACAGCCCAGTGGCTGAAGCTTTCTTT. This chain joins TRBV7-9 and TRBJ1-1; D unclear. The CDR3 length is 14 residues. Trimming removed 1 base from V and 6 bases from J, with 12 bases in between. Germline CDR1 reads SEHNR; CDR2 reads FQNEAQ (reference sequence).

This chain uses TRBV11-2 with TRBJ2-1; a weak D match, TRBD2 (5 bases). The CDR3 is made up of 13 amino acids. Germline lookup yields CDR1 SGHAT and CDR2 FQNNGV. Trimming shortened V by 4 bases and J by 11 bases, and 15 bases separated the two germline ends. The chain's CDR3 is CASSSERHGQQFF. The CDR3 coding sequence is TGTGCCAGCAGCTCCGAGCGGCACGGTCAGCAGTTCTTC.

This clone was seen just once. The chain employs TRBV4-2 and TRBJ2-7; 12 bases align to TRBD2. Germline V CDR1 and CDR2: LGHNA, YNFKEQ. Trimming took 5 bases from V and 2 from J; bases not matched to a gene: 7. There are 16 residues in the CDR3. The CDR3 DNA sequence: TGTGCCAGCAGCGACCGACTAGCGGGAGTAGCCTACGAGCAGTACTTC. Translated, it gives CASSDRLAGVAYEQYF.

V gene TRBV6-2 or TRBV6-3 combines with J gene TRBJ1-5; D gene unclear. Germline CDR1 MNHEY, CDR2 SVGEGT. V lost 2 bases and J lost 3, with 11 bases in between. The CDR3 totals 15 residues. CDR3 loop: CASSYVGGDNQPQHF. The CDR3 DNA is TGTGCCAGCAGTTACGTGGGAGGCGACAATCAGCCCCAGCATTTT.

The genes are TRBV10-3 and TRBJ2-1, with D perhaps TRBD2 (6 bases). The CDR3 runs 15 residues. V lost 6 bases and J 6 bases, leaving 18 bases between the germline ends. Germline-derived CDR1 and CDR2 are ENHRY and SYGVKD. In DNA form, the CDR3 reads TGTGCCATCAGCTATCTAGCGCCAGAGGCCAATGAGCAGTTCTTC. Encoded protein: CAISYLAPEANEQFF.

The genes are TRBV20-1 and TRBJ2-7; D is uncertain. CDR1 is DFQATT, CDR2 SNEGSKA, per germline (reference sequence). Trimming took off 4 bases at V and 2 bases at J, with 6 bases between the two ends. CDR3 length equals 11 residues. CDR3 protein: CSAKTTYEQYF. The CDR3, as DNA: TGCAGTGCTAAAACTACCTACGAGCAGTACTTC.

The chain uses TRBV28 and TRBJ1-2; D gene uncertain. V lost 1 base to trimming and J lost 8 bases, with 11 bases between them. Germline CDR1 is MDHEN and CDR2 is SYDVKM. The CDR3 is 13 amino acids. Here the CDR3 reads CASSLLSGRGYTF. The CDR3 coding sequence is TGTGCCAGCAGTTTATTAAGCGGGCGGGGCTACACCTTC.

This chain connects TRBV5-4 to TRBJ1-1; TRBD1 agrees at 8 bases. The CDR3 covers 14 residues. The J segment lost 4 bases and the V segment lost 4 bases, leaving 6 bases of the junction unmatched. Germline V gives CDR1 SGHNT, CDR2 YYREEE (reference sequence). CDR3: CASSPDRVATEAFF. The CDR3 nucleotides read TGTGCCAGCAGCCCGGACAGGGTGGCCACTGAAGCTTTCTTT. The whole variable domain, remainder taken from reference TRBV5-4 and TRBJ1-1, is ETGVTQSPTHLIKTRGQQVTLRCSSQSGHNTVSWYQQALGQGPQFIFQYYREEENGRGNFPPRFSGLQFPNYSSELNVNALELDDSALYLCASSPDRVATEAFFGQGTRLTVV.

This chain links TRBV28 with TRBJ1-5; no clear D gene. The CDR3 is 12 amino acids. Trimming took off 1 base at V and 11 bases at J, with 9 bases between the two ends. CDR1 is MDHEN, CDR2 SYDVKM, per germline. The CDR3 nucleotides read TGTGCCAGCAGTTTATCCGAGAGGACCCAGCATTTT. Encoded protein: CASSLSERTQHF.

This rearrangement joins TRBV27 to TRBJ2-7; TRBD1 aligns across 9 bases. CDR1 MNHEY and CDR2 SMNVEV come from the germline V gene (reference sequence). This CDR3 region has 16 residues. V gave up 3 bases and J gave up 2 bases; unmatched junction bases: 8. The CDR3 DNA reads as TGTGCCAGCAGTTTGGGGACAGGGTGGGGGACCTACGAGCAGTACTTC. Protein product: CASSLGTGWGTYEQYF.

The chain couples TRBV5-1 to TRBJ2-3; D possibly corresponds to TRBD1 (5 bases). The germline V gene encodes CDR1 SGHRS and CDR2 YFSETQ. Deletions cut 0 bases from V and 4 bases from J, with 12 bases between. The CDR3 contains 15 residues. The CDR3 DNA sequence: TGCGCCAGCAGCTTGGACCAGGGCGTGTCAGATACGCAGTATTTT. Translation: CASSLDQGVSDTQYF.